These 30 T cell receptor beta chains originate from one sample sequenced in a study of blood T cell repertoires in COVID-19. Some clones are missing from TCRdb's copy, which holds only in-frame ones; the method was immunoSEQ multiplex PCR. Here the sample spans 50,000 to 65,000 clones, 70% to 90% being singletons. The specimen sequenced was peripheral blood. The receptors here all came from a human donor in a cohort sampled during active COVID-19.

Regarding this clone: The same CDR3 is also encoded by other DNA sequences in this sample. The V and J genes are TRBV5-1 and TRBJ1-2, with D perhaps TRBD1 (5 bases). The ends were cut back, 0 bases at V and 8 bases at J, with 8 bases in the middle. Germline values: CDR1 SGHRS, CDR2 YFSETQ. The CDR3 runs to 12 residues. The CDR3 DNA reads TGCGCCAGCAGCTTGGATTGGGGCGGCTACACCTTC. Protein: CASSLDWGGYTF.

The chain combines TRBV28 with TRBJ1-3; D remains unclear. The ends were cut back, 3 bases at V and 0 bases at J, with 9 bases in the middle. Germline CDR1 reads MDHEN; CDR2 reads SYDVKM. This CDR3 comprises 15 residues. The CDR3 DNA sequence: TGTGCCAGCAGTTTCGGCGGGGTCTCTGGAAACACCATATATTTT. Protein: CASSFGGVSGNTIYF. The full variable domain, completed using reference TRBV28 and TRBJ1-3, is DVKVTQSSRYLVKRTGEKVFLECVQDMDHENMFWYRQDPGLGLRLIYFSYDVKMKEKGDIPEGYSVSREKKERFSLILESASTNQTSMYLCASSFGGVSGNTIYFGEGSWLTVV.

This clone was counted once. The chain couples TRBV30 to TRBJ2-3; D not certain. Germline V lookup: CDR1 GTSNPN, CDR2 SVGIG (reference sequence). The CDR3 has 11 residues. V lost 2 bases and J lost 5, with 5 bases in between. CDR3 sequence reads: CAWSFQDTQYF. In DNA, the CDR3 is TGTGCCTGGAGTTTTCAAGATACGCAGTATTTT.

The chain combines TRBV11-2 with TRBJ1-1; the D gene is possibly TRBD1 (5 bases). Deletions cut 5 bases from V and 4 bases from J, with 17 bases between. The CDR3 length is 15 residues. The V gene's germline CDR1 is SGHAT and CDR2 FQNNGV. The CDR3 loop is CASSAFRARSTEAFF. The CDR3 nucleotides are TGTGCCAGCAGCGCCTTCAGGGCGCGGAGCACTGAAGCTTTCTTT.

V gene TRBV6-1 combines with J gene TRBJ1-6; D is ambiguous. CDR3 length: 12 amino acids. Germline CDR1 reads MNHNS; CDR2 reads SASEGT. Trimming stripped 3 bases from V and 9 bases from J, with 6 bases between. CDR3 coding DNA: TGTGCCAGCAGTGACCAGGCTTCACCCCTCCACTTT. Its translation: CASSDQASPLHF.

The CDR3 protein is CASSRWGTVDGTNTEAFF. The CDR3 region has the DNA TGTGCCAGCAGCCGTTGGGGGACAGTTGATGGAACGAACACTGAAGCTTTCTTT. The gene calls are TRBV9 and TRBJ1-1; 7 nucleotides agree with TRBD1. Looked up from germline, CDR1 is SGDLS and CDR2 is YYNGEE. J gave up 1 base and V 4 bases, and 16 bases lay outside the gene matches. This CDR3 spans 18 amino acids.

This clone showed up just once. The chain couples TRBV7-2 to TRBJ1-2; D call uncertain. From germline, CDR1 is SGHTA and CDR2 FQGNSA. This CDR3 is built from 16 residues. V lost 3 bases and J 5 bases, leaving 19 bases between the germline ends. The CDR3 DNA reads TGTGCCAGCAGCTTGCTACCAGGTGTCCCTCCTTATGGCTACACCTTC. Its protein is CASSLLPGVPPYGYTF.

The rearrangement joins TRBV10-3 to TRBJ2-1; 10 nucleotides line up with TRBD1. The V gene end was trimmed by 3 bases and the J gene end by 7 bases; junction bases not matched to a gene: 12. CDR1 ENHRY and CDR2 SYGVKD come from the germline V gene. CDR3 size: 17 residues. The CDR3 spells CAISESSGTGVFNEQFF. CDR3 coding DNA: TGTGCCATCAGTGAATCCTCGGGGACAGGGGTCTTTAATGAGCAGTTCTTC.

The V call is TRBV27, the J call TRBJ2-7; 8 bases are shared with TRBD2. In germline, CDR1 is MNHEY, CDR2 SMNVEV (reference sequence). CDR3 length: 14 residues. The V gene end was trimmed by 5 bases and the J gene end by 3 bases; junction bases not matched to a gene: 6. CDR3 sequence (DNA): TGTGCCAGCAGTCTGTTTAGCGGGAACTACGAGCAGTACTTC. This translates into CASSLFSGNYEQYF.

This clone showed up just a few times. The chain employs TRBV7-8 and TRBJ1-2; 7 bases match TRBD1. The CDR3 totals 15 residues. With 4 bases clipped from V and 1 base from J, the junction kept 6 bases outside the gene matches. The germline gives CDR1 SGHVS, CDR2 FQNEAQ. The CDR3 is CASSSGGSVNYGYTF. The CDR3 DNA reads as TGTGCCAGCAGCTCAGGGGGATCAGTTAACTATGGCTACACCTTC.

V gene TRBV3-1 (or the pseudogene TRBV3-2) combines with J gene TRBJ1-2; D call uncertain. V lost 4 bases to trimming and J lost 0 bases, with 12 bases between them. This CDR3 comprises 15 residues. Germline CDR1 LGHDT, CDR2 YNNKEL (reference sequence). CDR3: CASSPHKTTNYGYTF. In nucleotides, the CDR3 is TGTGCCAGCAGCCCCCACAAGACAACTAACTATGGCTACACCTTC.

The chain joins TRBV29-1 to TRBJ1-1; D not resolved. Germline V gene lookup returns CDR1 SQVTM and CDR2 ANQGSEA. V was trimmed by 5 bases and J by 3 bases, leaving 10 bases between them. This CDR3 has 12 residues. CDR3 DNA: TGCAGCGTTCCCGGGTGGGACACTGAAGCTTTCTTT. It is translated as CSVPGWDTEAFF.

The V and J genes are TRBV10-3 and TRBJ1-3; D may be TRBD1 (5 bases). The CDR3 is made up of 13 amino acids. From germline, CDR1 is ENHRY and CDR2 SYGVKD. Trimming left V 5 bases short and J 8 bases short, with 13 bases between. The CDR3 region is CAISFDSWYTIYF. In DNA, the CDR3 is TGTGCCATCAGTTTTGACAGCTGGTACACCATATATTTT.

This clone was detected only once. The CDR3 here is CASSLALTSSYEQYF. The CDR3 DNA reads TGTGCCAGCAGCTTAGCCCTTACGAGCTCCTACGAGCAGTACTTC. The rearrangement links TRBV7-9 to TRBJ2-7, with D uncertain. V dropped 0 bases and J dropped 0 bases, with 9 bases sitting between them. Germline assignment: CDR1 SEHNR and CDR2 FQNEAQ (reference sequence). This CDR3 has 15 residues. Drawing the rest from reference TRBV7-9 and TRBJ2-7, the complete variable domain is DTGVSQNPRHKITKRGQNVTFRCDPISEHNRLYWYRQTLGQGPEFLTYFQNEAQLEKSRLLSDRFSAERPKGSFSTLEIQRTEQGDSAMYLCASSLALTSSYEQYFGPGTRLTVT.

The CDR3 DNA is TGTGCCAGCAGCTTCAGGGACTATGGCTACACCTTC. Its translation is CASSFRDYGYTF. The rearrangement uses TRBV5-4 and TRBJ1-2; possibly TRBD1 for D (5 bases). Deletions cut 2 bases from V and 3 bases from J, with 5 bases between. The germline V gene encodes CDR1 SGHNT and CDR2 YYREEE (reference sequence). This CDR3 contains 12 residues.

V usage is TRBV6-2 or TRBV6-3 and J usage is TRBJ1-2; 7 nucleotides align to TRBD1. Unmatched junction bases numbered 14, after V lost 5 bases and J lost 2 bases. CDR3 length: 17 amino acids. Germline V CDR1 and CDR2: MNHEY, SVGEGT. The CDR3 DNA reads TGTGCCAGCAGTGACCGGGACAGTCTTCCGGGGAACTATGGCTACACCTTC. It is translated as CASSDRDSLPGNYGYTF.

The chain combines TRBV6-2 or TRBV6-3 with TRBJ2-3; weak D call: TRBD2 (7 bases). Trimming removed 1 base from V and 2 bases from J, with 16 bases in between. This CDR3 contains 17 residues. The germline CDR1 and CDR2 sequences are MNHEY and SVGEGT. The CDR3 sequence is CASSYLGRGAFTDTQYF. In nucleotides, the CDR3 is TGTGCCAGCAGTTACTTGGGACGGGGGGCCTTCACAGATACGCAGTATTTT.

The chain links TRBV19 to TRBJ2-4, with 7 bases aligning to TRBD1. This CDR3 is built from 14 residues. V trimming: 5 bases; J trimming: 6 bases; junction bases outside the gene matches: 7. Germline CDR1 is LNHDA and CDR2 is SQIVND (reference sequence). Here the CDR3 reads CASSSRQGRNIQYF. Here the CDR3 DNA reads TGTGCCAGTAGTTCCCGACAGGGACGAAACATTCAGTACTTC.

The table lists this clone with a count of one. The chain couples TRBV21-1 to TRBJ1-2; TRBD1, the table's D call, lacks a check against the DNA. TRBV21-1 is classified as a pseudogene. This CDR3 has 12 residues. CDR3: CASSSRQGRYTF. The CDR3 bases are TGTGCCAGCAGCAGCAGACAGGGCCGCTACACCTTC.

CDR3: CASSQSQREKLFF. Written as DNA, the CDR3 is TGTGCCAGCAGCCAATCCCAGAGGGAAAAACTGTTTTTT. The rearrangement links TRBV3-1 (or the pseudogene TRBV3-2) to TRBJ1-4; D unclear. Trimming removed 2 bases at V and 8 bases at J, with 9 bases between. There are 13 residues in the CDR3. CDR1 and CDR2 from the germline V gene are LGHDT and YNNKEL (reference sequence).

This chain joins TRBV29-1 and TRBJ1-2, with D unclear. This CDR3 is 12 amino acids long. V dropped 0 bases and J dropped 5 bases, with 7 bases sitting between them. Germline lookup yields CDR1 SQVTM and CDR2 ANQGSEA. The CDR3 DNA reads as TGCAGCGTTGAAGATGCGGGGTATGGCTACACCTTC. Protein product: CSVEDAGYGYTF.

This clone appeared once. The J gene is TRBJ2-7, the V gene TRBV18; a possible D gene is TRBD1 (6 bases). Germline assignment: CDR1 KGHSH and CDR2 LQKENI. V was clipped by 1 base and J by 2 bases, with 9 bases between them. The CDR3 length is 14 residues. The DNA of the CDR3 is TGTGCCAGCTCACCACGGACAGACACCTACGAGCAGTACTTC. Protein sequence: CASSPRTDTYEQYF.

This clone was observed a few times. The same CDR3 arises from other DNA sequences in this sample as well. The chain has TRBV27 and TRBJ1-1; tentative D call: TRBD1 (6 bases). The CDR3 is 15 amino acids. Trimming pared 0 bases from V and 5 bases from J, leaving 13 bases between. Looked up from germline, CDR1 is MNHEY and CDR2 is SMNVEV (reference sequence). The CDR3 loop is CASSLSGRGRTEAFF. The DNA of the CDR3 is TGTGCCAGCAGTTTATCAGGCAGGGGCCGGACTGAAGCTTTCTTT.

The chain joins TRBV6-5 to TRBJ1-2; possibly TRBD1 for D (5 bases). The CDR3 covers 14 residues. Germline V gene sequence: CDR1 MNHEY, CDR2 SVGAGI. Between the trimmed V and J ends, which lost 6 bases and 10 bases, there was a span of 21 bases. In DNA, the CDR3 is TGTGCCAGCAGGGGGGGTTCGAGGGCGCGTTACTACACCTTC. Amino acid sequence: CASRGGSRARYYTF.

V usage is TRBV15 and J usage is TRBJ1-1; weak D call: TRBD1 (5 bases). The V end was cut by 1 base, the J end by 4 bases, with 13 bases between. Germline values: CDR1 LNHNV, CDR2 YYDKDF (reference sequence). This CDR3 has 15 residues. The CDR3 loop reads CATSRAPGVGTEAFF. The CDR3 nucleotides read TGTGCCACCAGCAGAGCCCCGGGGGTAGGCACTGAAGCTTTCTTT.

This chain's CDR3 is CASSFPQATYSPLHF. The CDR3, as DNA: TGTGCCAGCAGTTTCCCTCAGGCCACCTATTCACCCCTCCACTTT. This chain joins TRBV28 and TRBJ1-6; D remains unclear. Germline V CDR1 and CDR2: MDHEN, SYDVKM. The CDR3 length is 15 residues. V lost 3 bases and J 8 bases, leaving 14 bases between the germline ends.

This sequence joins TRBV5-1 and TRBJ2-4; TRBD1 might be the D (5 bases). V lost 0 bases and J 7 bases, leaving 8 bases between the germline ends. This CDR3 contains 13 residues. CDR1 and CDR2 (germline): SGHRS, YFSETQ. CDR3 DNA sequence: TGCGCCAGCAGCTTGGGGGGCCACAACATTCAGTACTTC. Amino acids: CASSLGGHNIQYF.

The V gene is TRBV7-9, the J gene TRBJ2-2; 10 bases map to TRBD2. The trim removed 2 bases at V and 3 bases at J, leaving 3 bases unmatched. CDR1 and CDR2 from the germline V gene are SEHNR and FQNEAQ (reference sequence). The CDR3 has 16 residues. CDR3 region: CASSLLAGVDTGELFF. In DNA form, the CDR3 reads TGTGCCAGCAGCTTACTAGCGGGAGTCGACACCGGGGAGCTGTTTTTT.

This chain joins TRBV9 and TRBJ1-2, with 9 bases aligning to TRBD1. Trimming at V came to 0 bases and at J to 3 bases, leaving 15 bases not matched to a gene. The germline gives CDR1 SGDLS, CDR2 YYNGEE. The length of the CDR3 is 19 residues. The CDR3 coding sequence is TGTGCCAGCAGCGTAGAAATTGGGGACAGGGTAATCGGCGACTATGGCTACACCTTC. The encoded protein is CASSVEIGDRVIGDYGYTF.

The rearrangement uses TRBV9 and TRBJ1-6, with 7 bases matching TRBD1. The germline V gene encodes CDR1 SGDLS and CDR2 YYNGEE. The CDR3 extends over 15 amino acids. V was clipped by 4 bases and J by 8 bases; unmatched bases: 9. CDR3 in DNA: TGTGCCAGCAGCCCCCTCACAGGGGACTATTCACCCCTCCACTTT. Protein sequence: CASSPLTGDYSPLHF.